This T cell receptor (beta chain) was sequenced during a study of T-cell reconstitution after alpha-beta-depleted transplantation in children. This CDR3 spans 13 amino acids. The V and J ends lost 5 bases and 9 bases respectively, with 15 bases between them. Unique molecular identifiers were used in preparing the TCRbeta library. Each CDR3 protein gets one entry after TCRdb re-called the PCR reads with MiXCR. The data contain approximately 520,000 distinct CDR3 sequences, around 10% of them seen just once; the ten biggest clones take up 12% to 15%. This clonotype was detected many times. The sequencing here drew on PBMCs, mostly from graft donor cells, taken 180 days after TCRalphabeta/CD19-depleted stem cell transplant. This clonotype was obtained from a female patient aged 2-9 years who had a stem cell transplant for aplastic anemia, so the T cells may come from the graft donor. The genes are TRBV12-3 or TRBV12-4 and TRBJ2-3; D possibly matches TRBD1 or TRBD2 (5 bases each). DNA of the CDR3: TGTGCCAGCAGTCCAAAGGGACGAGGAACGCAGTATTTT. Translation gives CASSPKGRGTQYF.